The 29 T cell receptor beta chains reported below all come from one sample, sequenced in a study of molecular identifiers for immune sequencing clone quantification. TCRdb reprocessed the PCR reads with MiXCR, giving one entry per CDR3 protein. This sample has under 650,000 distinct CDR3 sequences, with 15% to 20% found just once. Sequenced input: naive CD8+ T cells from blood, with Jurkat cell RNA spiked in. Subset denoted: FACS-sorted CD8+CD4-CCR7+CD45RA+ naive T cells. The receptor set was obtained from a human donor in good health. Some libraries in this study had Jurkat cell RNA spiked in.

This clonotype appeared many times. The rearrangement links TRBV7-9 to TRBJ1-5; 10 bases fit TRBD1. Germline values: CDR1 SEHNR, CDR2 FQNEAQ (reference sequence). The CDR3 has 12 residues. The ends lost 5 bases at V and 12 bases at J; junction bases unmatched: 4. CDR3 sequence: CASSTGQGVQHF. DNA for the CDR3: TGTGCCAGCAGCACCGGACAGGGGGTCCAGCATTTT.

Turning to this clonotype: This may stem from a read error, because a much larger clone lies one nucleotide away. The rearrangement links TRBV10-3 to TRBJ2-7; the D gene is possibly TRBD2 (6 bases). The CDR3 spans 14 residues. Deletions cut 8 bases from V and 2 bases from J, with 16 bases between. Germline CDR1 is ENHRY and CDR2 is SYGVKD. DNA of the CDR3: TGTGCCATCCAGGAGGGGTCCAGGGCCTACGAGCAGTACTTC. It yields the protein CAIQEGSRAYEQYF.

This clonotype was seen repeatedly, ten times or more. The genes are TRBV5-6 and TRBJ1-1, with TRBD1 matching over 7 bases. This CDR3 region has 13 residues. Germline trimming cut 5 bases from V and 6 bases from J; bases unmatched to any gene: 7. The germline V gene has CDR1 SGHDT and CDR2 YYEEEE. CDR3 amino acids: CASRLTGLSEAFF. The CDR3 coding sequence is TGTGCCAGCAGGCTGACAGGGCTATCTGAAGCTTTCTTT.

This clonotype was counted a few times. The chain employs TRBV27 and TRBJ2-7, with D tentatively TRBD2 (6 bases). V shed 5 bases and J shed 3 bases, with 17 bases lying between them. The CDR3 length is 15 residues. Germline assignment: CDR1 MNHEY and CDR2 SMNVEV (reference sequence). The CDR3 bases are TGTGCCAGCAGTATTAGCGGACTGGCGGGCTACGAGCAGTACTTC. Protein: CASSISGLAGYEQYF.

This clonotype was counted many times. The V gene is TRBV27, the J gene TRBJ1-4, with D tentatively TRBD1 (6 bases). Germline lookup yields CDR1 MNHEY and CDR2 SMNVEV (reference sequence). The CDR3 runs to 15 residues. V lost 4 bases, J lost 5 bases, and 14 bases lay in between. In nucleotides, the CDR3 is TGTGCCAGCAGTTCTCTGACAGGACCAAATGAAAAACTGTTTTTT. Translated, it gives CASSSLTGPNEKLFF.

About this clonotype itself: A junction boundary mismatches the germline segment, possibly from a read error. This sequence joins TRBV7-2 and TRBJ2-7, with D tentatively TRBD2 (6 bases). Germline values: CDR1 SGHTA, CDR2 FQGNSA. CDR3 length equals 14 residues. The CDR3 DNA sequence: TGTGCCAGCAGCTACGGGACTGGATCCTACGGGCAGTACTTC. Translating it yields CASSYGTGSYGQYF.

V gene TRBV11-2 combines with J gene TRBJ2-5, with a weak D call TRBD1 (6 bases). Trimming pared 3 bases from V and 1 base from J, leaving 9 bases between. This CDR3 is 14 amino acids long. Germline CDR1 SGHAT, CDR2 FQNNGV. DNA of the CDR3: TGTGCCAGCAGCTTGGGGGCCTCCCAAGAGACCCAGTACTTC. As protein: CASSLGASQETQYF.

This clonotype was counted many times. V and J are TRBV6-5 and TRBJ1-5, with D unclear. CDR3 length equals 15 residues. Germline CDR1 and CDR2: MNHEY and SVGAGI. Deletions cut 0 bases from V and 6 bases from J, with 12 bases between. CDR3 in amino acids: CASSYSAGEFQPQHF. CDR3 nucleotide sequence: TGTGCCAGCAGTTACTCGGCCGGGGAGTTTCAGCCCCAGCATTTT.

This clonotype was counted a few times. In DNA, the CDR3 is TGTGCCAGTAGTCCCAACTCGGTTGGTTCACCCCTCCACTTT. Its translation: CASSPNSVGSPLHF. This chain joins TRBV19 and TRBJ1-6; no clear D. CDR1 is LNHDA, CDR2 SQIVND, per germline (reference sequence). V lost 5 bases, J lost 9 bases, and 14 bases lay in between. This CDR3 region has 14 residues.

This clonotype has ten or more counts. The CDR3 sequence: CASNPRGGPNEQYF. CDR3 bases: TGTGCCAGCAACCCCCGGGGGGGGCCCAACGAGCAGTACTTC. The rearrangement links TRBV5-5 to TRBJ2-7, with 8 bases lining up with TRBD2. Trimming cost V 6 bases and J 5 bases; bases outside gene matches: 10. The CDR3 sequence is 14 residues long. From germline, CDR1 is SGHKS and CDR2 YYEKEE (reference sequence).

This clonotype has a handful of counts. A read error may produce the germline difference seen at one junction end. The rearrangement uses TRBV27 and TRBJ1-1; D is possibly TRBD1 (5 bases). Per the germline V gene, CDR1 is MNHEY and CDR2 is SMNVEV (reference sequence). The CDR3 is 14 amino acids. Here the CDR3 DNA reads TGTGCCGGCAGTCTCCGGGACGCCCTCACTGAAGCTTTCTTT. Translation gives CAGSLRDALTEAFF.

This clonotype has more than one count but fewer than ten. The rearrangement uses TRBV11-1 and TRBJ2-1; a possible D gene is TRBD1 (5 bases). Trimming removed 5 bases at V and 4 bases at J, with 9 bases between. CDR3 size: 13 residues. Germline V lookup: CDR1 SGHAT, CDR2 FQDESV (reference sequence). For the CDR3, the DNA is TGTGCCAGCAGCATCGGACAATACAATGAGCAGTTCTTC. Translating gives CASSIGQYNEQFF.

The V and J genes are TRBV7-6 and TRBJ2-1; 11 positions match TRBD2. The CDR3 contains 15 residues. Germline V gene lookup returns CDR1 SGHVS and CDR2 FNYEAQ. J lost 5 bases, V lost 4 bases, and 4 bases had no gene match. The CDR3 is CASSSLAGGHNEQFF. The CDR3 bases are TGTGCCAGCAGCTCCCTAGCGGGAGGCCACAATGAGCAGTTCTTC.

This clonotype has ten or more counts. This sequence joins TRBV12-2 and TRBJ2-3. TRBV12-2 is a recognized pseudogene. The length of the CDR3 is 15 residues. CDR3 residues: CASRFFPFWADTQYF. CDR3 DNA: TGTGCAAGTCGCTTTTTTCCATTTTGGGCAGATACGCAGTATTTT.

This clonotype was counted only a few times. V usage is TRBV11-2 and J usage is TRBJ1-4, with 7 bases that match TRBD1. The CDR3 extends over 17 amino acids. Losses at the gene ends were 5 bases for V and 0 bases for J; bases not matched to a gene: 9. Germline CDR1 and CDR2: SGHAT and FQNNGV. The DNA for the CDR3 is TGTGCCAGCAGCGCAGCCGGGACAGCGCCAACTAATGAAAAACTGTTTTTT. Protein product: CASSAAGTAPTNEKLFF.

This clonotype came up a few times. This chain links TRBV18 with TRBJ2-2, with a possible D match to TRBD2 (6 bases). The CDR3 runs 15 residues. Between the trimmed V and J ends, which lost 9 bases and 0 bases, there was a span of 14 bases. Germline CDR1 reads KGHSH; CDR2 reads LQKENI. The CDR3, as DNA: TGTGCCAGTTCCGGCGGGACGGCGAACACCGGGGAGCTGTTTTTT. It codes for CASSGGTANTGELFF. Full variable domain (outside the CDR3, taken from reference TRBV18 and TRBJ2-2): NAGVMQNPRHLVRRRGQEARLRCSPMKGHSHVYWYRQLPEEGLKFMVYLQKENIIDESGMPKERFSAEFPKEGPSILRIQQVVRGDSAAYFCASSGGTANTGELFFGEGSRLTVL.

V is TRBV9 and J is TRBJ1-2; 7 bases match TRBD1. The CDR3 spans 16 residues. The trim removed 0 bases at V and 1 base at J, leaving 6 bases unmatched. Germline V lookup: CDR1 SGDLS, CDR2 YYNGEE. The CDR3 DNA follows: TGTGCCAGCAGCGTAGAGGTAGGGGGCATTAACTATGGCTACACCTTC. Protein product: CASSVEVGGINYGYTF.

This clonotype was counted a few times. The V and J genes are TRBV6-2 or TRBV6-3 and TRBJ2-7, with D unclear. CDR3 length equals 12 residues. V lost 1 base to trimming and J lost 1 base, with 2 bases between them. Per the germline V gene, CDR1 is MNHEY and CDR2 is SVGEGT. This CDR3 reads CASSYYSYEQYF. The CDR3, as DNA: TGTGCCAGCAGTTACTATTCCTACGAGCAGTACTTC.

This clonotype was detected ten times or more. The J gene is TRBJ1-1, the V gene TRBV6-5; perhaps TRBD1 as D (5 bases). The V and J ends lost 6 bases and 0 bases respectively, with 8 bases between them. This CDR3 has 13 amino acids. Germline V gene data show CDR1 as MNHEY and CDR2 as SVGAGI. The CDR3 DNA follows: TGTGCCAGCAGGGCAGGGATGAACACTGAAGCTTTCTTT. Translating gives CASRAGMNTEAFF.

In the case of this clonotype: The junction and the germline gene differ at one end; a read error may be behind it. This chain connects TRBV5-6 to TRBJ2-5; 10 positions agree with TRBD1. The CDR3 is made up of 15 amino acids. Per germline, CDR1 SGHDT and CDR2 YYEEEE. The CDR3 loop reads CASNSLGTGEETRYF. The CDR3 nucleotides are TGTGCCAGCAATTCTTTGGGGACAGGGGAAGAGACCCGGTACTTC.

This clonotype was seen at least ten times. The CDR3 coding sequence is TGTGCCACCTCACTGCGTGGGGGCACCGGGGAGCTGTTTTTT. It translates to CATSLRGGTGELFF. The chain has TRBV15 and TRBJ2-2; perhaps D is TRBD1 or TRBD2 (5 bases each). The length of the CDR3 is 14 residues. CDR1 and CDR2 (germline): LNHNV, YYDKDF (reference sequence). Trimming stripped 8 bases from V and 4 bases from J, with 14 bases between.

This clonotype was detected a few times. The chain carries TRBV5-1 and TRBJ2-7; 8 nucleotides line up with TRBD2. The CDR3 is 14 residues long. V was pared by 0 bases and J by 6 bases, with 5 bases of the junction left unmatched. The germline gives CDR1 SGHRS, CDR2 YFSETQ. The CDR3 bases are TGCGCCAGCAGCTTGGCCGCTAGCGGGTTCGAGCAGTACTTC. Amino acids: CASSLAASGFEQYF.

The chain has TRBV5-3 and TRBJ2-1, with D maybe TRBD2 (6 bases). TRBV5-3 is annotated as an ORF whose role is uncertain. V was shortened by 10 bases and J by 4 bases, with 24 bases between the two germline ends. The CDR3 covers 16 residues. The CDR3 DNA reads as TGTGCCTGCAGCTTAGGAGGGAACTCCCAATACAATGAGCAGTTCTTC. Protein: CACSLGGNSQYNEQFF.

CDR3 residues: CSVEAAGGGLFYEQYF. For the CDR3, the DNA is TGCAGCGTTGAAGCCGCAGGAGGGGGACTATTCTACGAGCAGTACTTC. V and J are TRBV29-1 and TRBJ2-7; TRBD2 might be the D (7 bases). This CDR3 comprises 16 residues. The germline CDR1 and CDR2 sequences are SQVTM and ANQGSEA. Trimming pared 1 base from V and 3 bases from J, leaving 19 bases between.

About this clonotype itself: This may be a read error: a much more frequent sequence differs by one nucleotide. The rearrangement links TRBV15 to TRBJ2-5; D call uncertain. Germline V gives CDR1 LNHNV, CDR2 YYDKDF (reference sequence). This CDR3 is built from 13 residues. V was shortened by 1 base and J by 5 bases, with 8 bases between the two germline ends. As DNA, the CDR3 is TGTGCCACCAGCAGAGTTGGCAATGAGACCCAGTACTTC. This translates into CATSRVGNETQYF. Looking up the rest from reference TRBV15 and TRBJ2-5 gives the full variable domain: DAMVIQNPRYQVTQFGKPVTLSCSQTLNHNVMYWYQQKSSQAPKLLFHYYDKDFNNEADTPDNFQSRRPNTSFCFLDIRSPGLGDTAMYLCATSRVGNETQYFGPGTRLLVL.

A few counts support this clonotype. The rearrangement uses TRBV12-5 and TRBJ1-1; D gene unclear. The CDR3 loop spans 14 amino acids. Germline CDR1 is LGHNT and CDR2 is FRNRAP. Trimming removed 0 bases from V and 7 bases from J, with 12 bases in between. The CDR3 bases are TGTGCTAGTGGTTTGGTCGGTGGGGTCGTTGAAGCTTTCTTT. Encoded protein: CASGLVGGVVEAFF.

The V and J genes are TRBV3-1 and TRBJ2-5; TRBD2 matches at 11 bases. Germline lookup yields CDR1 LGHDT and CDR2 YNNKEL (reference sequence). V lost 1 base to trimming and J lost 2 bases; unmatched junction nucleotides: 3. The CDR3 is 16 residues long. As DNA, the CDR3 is TGTGCCAGCAGCCAAGTGTCTAGCGGGGGGCAAGAGACCCAGTACTTC. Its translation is CASSQVSSGGQETQYF.

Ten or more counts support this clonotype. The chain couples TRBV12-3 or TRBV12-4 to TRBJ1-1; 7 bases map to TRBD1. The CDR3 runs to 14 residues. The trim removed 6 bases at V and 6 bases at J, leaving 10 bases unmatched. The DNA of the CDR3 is TGTGCCAGCAGGCCCGGACAGGAAGTTCCTGAAGCTTTCTTT. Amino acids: CASRPGQEVPEAFF.

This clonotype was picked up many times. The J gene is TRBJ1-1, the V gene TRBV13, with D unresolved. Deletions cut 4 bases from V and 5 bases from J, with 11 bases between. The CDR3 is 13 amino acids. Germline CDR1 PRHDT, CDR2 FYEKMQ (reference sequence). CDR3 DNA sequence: TGTGCCAGCAGCTCCCACGCAGGAACTGAAGCTTTCTTT. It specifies CASSSHAGTEAFF.